This T cell receptor beta chain was captured in a study of shared clonotypes between healthy human individuals (dated by TCRdb to 2020 to 2021). The study in broad terms: A couple of women and a few men aged 18 to 49 years were included in the cohort. To estimate repertoire size and how much clonotypes are shared between individuals, the study performed deep sequencing of blood TCR repertoires from roughly five healthy adults. To increase sequencing depth and limit assay-specific biases, TCR repertoire library preparation and sequencing were carried out by different laboratories using diverse techniques. Between about 0.94 and 8.9 billion PBMCs per donor were obtained by leukapheresis. What the research found in general, with its limitations: Sampling was restricted to blood, and TCR repertoires in tissues likely differ from the TCR repertoires found in blood. Pairwise subsampling indicated that sequencing depth was expected to affect the degree of clonotype sharing among donors. The genetic and exposure-history diversity represented was limited by the small number of donors.

V is pared back by 1 base and J by 6 bases, with 15 bases lying between the germline termini. Reading the germline V gene (reference sequence) gives CDR1 LNHDA and CDR2 SQIVND. The CDR3 measures 15 amino acids from cysteine to phenylalanine. Kept here is only the CDR3 DNA, which spans 45 bases and is read in frame from base 1. A word on this clone: Its target antigen remains unknown. Base-call qualities are not available, and no considerably larger clone is one nucleotide away.

Healthy HIV-negative adults with no recently reported acute infections or vaccinations were included as donors. All donors were Caucasian adults living in Nashville, Tennessee, USA. For unsorted samples, roughly 86 million PBMCs were counted and genomic DNA was extracted with the QIAamp DNA Blood Mini kit. Blood was collected by leukapheresis, and PBMCs were isolated by Ficoll-Histopaque density gradient centrifugation and then cryopreserved in liquid nitrogen vapor phase. Using the deep immunoSEQ assay, multiplex PCR amplified TCR CDR3 regions from genomic DNA. Extracted genomic DNA from each cell subset was distributed evenly across all wells of several immunoSEQ 96-well plates, and each plate was treated as a replicate. Each replicate PCR for unsorted PBMC received about 0.3 ug genomic DNA, equal to 25,000 to 35,000 T cell genomes. Ten immunoSEQ deep assay plates were used to sequence unsorted PBMC genomic DNA. Purified libraries were quantified with a Qubit 3.0 fluorometer, sized on a Bioanalyzer 2100, and re-quantified with the KAPA Library Quantification kit. Every immunoSEQ 96-well plate was sequenced on a dedicated single-read 150-cycle Illumina NextSeq 550 flow cell. The authors processed their data as follows. The immunoSEQ output contained only junctional sequences without quality scores, so filtering could not match that applied to full-length reads. Sequences were annotated with PyIR, a Python wrapper for IgBLAST v1.9, and V/J genes and CDR3 were assigned using IMGT germline references. Reads were removed for weak V/J assignments (E-value above 1e-6), missing CDR3, stop codons, out-of-frame junctions, or ambiguous translated residues. V3J clonotypes were defined as sequences sharing the same inferred V gene, J gene, and CDR3 amino acid sequence. Percentage overlap between repertoires was computed as shared unique clonotypes divided by the size of the smaller repertoire. Three approaches were used to assess repertoire richness: RTK rarefaction, the Chao1 estimator, and Recon v2.1 estimates of unobserved clonotypes. The clones in this table, taken by TCRdb from immuneACCESS, are in-frame only. Not every clone is retained; where verified, under half of the shortfall comes from an unresolved V gene, and the cause of the rest is unknown. V and J calls and clone size are as listed in that table; D and trimming were resolved from the DNA. The sample includes about half a million clones, with around 74% observed a single time. The top ten hold 10% to 15% of the sample.

The material sequenced was PBMCs. The chain uses TRBV19 and TRBJ1-1; the D gene assignment is ambiguous. The sequence came from a woman aged 40 to 49 in good health. Some clones in this sample may be carry-over from other donors' samples. For the CDR3, the sequence is CASSIVFGRAAEAFF. The bases read TGTGCCAGTAGTATAGTTTTCGGCAGAGCGGCTGAAGCTTTCTTT.